This TCR beta chain was captured by sequencing in a study of regulatory T cells in long-lasting Graves disease. Building the TCR beta libraries relied on iRepertoire HTBI primers, and CDR3 regions underwent Arm-PCR. MiXCR, applied by TCRdb to the multiplex PCR reads, yields one record per CDR3 protein. Found here are 400,000 to 450,000 distinct CDR3 sequences, around 14% of them singletons; the top ten hold about a sixth. General observations from the study: TRBV28, TRBJ1-2 and TRBJ2-5 emerged as the favored segments in persistent disease.

Indicated time point: newly diagnosed GD, antithyroid drugs for less than 3 months. PBMCs provided the RNA from which the TCR library was made. Concerning this clonotype: Its antigen is unidentified.

CDR3 length: 15 amino acids. The V end was cut by 5 bases, the J end by 2 bases, with 10 bases between. Looked up from germline, CDR1 is LNHDA and CDR2 is SQIVND (reference sequence). In addition, the sample was reused for a study of T cells in Graves' hyperthyroidism and ophthalmopathy. As reported in that work: In patients aged 18 to 65, hyperthyroidism was newly diagnosed, with duration under 2 months. Stable hyperthyroidism was separated from ophthalmopathy by a model based on 13 V-J features.

This clonotype originated in a woman aged 25-40 years with Graves disease. This chain joins TRBV19 and TRBJ1-6; no firm D call. This material consisted of peripheral blood mononuclear cells (PBMCs), taken at new diagnosis, from a patient treated with antithyroid drugs. The CDR3 region is CASSPTATYNSPLHF. The CDR3 DNA reads as TGTGCCAGTAGTCCAACCGCAACCTATAATTCACCCCTCCACTTT.